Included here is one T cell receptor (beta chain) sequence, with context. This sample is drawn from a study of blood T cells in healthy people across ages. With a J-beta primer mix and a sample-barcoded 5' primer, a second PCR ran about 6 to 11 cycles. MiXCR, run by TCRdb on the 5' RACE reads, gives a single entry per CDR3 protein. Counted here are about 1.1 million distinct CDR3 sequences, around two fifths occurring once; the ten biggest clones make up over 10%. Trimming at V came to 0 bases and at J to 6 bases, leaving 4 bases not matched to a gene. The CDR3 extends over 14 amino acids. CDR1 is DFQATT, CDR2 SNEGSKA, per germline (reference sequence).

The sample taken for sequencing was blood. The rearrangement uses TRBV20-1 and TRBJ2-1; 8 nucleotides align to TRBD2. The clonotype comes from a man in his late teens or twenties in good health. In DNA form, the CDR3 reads TGCAGTGCTAGAGATCCCACTAGCGGCAATGAGCAGTTCTTC. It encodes CSARDPTSGNEQFF.